A selection of T cell receptor beta chains follows, all from one sample in a study of shared clonotypes between healthy human individuals. Libraries were prepared by immunoSEQ multiplex PCR; TCRdb keeps only in-frame clonotypes and omits some of them. The sample lists roughly 2,300,000 clones; about 90% were seen once. Sequences were obtained from naive CD4+ T cells from PBMCs. These receptors originate from a man younger than 30 in good health. Some clones in this sample may be carry-over from other donors' samples. Each CDR3 is given with its conserved first and last residue. D genes are given only for firm matches. Clone size, where shown, is once, few, many, or a class for clones that have expanded.

D: .; size: .; J: TRBJ1-4; V: TRBV2; DNA: TGTGCCAGCAGCCCGGACAGTGCAACTAATGAAAAACTGTTTTTT; CDR3: CASSPDSATNEKLFF
D: TRBD1; size: few; J: TRBJ1-1; V: TRBV19; DNA: TGTGCCAGTGCACACACAGGGGTGAACACTGAAGCTTTCTTT; CDR3: CASAHTGVNTEAFF
D: .; size: .; J: TRBJ2-1; V: TRBV29-1; DNA: TGCAGCGTTCACACAGGGTTTATGCAGTTCTTC; CDR3: CSVHTGFMQFF
D: .; size: .; J: TRBJ1-5; V: TRBV5-6; DNA: TGTGCCAGCAGCTTGGCAGGGACGATCAATCAGCCCCAGCATTTT; CDR3: CASSLAGTINQPQHF
D: TRBD1; size: once; J: TRBJ1-2; V: TRBV29-1; DNA: TGCAGCGTTGAAGATCGGACAGGGACTCGTAACTATGGCTACACCTTC; CDR3: CSVEDRTGTRNYGYTF
D: .; size: .; J: TRBJ1-2; V: TRBV6-5; DNA: TGTGCCAGCAGTTGGCGGGGGATAGGGGGCTACACCTTC; CDR3: CASSWRGIGGYTF
D: .; size: once; J: TRBJ2-3; V: TRBV5-6; DNA: TGTGCCAGCAGCTTGTTGAAAATATCCACGGATACGCAGTATTTT; CDR3: CASSLLKISTDTQYF
D: TRBD2; size: .; J: TRBJ2-1; V: TRBV7-3; DNA: TGTGCCAGCAGCTTGGGACTAGCGGGGTACAATGAGCAGTTCTTC; CDR3: CASSLGLAGYNEQFF
D: TRBD1; size: .; J: TRBJ2-5; V: TRBV27; DNA: TGTGCCAGCAGGGCAGGGGGTGAGACCCAGTACTTC; CDR3: CASRAGGETQYF
D: .; size: .; J: TRBJ2-2; V: TRBV7-2; DNA: TGTGCCAGCAGCCTGAGGACGGCCACCGGGGAGCTGTTTTTT; CDR3: CASSLRTATGELFF
D: TRBD1; size: .; J: TRBJ2-2; V: TRBV5-1; DNA: TGCGCCAGCAGCTTAGGGACAGGGAAGATCGGGGAGCTGTTTTTT; CDR3: CASSLGTGKIGELFF
D: TRBD2; size: .; J: TRBJ2-5; V: TRBV28; DNA: TGTGCCAGCAGTCTGCCCCGGGGGGGATCAGGGACCCAGTACTTC; CDR3: CASSLPRGGSGTQYF
D: .; size: .; J: TRBJ2-3; V: TRBV27; DNA: TGTGCCAGCAGTTTACCCGGGGGCCCCACAGATACGCAGTATTTT; CDR3: CASSLPGGPTDTQYF
D: TRBD2; size: .; J: TRBJ2-1; V: TRBV28; DNA: TGTGCCAGCACCCCTGGGGGGACTAGCGGGCTAGATGAGCAGTTCTTC; CDR3: CASTPGGTSGLDEQFF
D: .; size: once; J: TRBJ2-2; V: TRBV7-3; DNA: TGTGCCAGCAGCCCCCGCGGCACCAACACCGGGGAGCTGTTTTTT; CDR3: CASSPRGTNTGELFF
D: TRBD1; size: .; J: TRBJ1-2; V: TRBV6-5; DNA: TGTGCCAGCAGTTACCGCGGACAGGGGCGGTATGGCTACACCTTC; CDR3: CASSYRGQGRYGYTF
D: .; size: .; J: TRBJ2-7; V: TRBV6-4; DNA: TGTGCCAGCAGTGTTCCGGGGACCGGGGAAGAGCAGTACTTC; CDR3: CASSVPGTGEEQYF
D: .; size: once; J: TRBJ2-1; V: TRBV29-1; DNA: TGCAGCGTTGCTAGGGCGTACCATGAGCAGTTCTTC; CDR3: CSVARAYHEQFF
D: .; size: .; J: TRBJ2-7; V: TRBV7-6; DNA: TGTGCCAGCAGCTCCGTCTTGACGGGGAGGTCGGTCGAGCAGTACTTC; CDR3: CASSSVLTGRSVEQYF
D: TRBD1; size: .; J: TRBJ2-7; V: TRBV5-1; DNA: TGCGCCAGCAGCCAGGGACAGGGGGCTAATGTCGGCCGCTACGAGCAGTACTTC; CDR3: CASSQGQGANVGRYEQYF
D: TRBD1; size: .; J: TRBJ1-3; V: TRBV11-2; DNA: TGTGCCAGCAGCCTTCAGACAGGGAATGGAAACACCATATATTTT; CDR3: CASSLQTGNGNTIYF
D: .; size: few; J: TRBJ2-1; V: TRBV5-1; DNA: TGCGCCAGCAGCTTTAGGAGACAGGACAATGAGCAGTTCTTC; CDR3: CASSFRRQDNEQFF
D: .; size: .; J: TRBJ1-5; V: TRBV28; DNA: TGTGCCAGCAGTTTAGCTAGGGCTAATCAGCCCCAGCATTTT; CDR3: CASSLARANQPQHF
D: .; size: .; J: TRBJ1-2; V: TRBV12-5; DNA: TGTGCTAGTGGCCCCGCCGGAGCCTATGGCTACACCTTC; CDR3: CASGPAGAYGYTF
D: .; size: few; J: TRBJ2-3; V: TRBV5-4; DNA: TGTGCCAGCAGCTTGGGGGATACGCAGTATTTT; CDR3: CASSLGDTQYF
D: .; size: few; J: TRBJ1-1; V: TRBV2; DNA: TGTGCCAGCAGTGCAGATTTGGCAGCTTTCTTT; CDR3: CASSADLAAFF
D: .; size: .; J: TRBJ1-2; V: TRBV19; DNA: TGTGCCAGTAGTATATTGGGACGGACTAACTATGGCTACACCTTC; CDR3: CASSILGRTNYGYTF
D: .; size: .; J: TRBJ2-1; V: TRBV5-1; DNA: TGCGCCAGCAGCCGGACCCCTGGGGATTACAATGAGCAGTTCTTC; CDR3: CASSRTPGDYNEQFF
D: TRBD1; size: .; J: TRBJ1-1; V: TRBV5-1; DNA: TGCGCCAGCAGCACCGGACAGGATACTGAAGCTTTCTTT; CDR3: CASSTGQDTEAFF
D: .; size: .; J: TRBJ2-7; V: TRBV7-6; DNA: TGTGCCAGCAGCTCCCGGGCCTTATCCTACGAGCAGTACTTC; CDR3: CASSSRALSYEQYF